This T cell receptor beta chain was captured in a study of CD8 T cells in ankylosing spondylitis. The study, taken as a whole, reports: Earlier reports found some motif variants in synovial fluid and blood in reactive arthritis. CD8+ disease-linked clones were present at relatively low frequencies in blood. Significant enrichment of disease-linked clones was reportedly seen in matched ankylosing spondylitis synovial fluid.

Library preparation for TCR beta used quantitative 5'-RACE with molecular barcodes. In TCRdb, the 5' RACE reads were re-called with MiXCR into one record per CDR3 protein. Seen here are 250,000 or so distinct CDR3 sequences, about 10% observed once, and the top ten hold under 8%. The length of the CDR3 is 17 residues. The V and J ends lost 1 base and 0 bases respectively, with 14 bases between them. Germline CDR1 is MDHEN and CDR2 is SYDVKM. In this sample, this clonotype turned up many times. Its matching antigen is unknown. The rearrangement uses TRBV28 and TRBJ2-3; maybe TRBD2 (5 bases). This clonotype was obtained from a male donor with ankylosing spondylitis or in good health (not recorded which). Material for sequencing was blood, either unsorted or a sorted T cell fraction (not recorded which). CDR3 DNA sequence: TGTGCCAGCAGTTTATTATATCGGGGATCTAGCACAGATACGCAGTATTTT. Its translation: CASSLLYRGSSTDTQYF.